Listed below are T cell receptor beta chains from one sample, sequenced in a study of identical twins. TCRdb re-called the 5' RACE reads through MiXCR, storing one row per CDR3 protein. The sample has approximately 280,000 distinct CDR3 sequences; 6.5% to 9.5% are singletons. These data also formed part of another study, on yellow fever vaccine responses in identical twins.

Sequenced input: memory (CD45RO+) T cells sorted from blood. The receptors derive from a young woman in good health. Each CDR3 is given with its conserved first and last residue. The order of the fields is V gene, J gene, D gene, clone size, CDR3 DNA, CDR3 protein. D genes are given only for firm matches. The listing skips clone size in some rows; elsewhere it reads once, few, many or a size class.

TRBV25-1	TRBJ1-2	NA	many	TGTGCCAGCTCTTCTACAGGGACCTATGGCTACACCTTC	CASSSTGTYGYTF
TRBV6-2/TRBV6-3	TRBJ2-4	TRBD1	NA	TGTGCCAGCAGCCTTCCTACAGGGGTCCTGGCCAAAAACATTCAGTACTTC	CASSLPTGVLAKNIQYF
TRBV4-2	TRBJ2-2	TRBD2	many	TGTGCCAGCAGCCAAGATTGGACTAGCGGGAGCGGTTACACCGGGGAGCTGTTTTTT	CASSQDWTSGSGYTGELFF
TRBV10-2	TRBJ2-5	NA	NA	TGCGCCAGCAGTGAGTCGGGAATGGGCGGGGGCAAGGAGACCCAGTACTTC	CASSESGMGGGKETQYF
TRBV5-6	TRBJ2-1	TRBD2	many	TGTGCCAGCAGCTTGGGACTAGCGGGAAGCAATGAGCAGTTCTTC	CASSLGLAGSNEQFF
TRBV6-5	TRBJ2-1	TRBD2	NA	TGTGCCAGCAGTTACAAGGTCGGGGCTAGCGGGAGCCACAATGAGCAGTTCTTC	CASSYKVGASGSHNEQFF
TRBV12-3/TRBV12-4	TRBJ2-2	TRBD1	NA	TGTGCCAGCAGAAAAGGGGGACAGGGCAAAACCGGGGAGCTGTTTTTT	CASRKGGQGKTGELFF
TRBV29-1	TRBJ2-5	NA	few	TGCAGCGTCCACATCGGTGTAGAGACCCAGTACTTC	CSVHIGVETQYF
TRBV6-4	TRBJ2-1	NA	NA	TGTGCCAGCAGTGACTCGACCCGGGGAGACTCGGGCGAGCAGTTCTTC	CASSDSTRGDSGEQFF
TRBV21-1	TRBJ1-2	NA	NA	TGTGCCAGCAGCTCCCGGACAGGGGCCACGGGGGGCTACACCTTC	CASSSRTGATGGYTF
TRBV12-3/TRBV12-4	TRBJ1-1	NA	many	TGTGCCAGCAAGGGGCTGAACACTGAAGCTTTCTTT	CASKGLNTEAFF
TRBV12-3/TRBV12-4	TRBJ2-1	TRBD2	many	TGTGCCAGCAGTTCAACTAGCGGGAGGGCGTCCTACAATGAGCAGTTCTTC	CASSSTSGRASYNEQFF
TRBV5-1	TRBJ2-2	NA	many	TGCGCCAGCCGAATCAGGGGGGATACCGGGGAGCTGTTTTTT	CASRIRGDTGELFF
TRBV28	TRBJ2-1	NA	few	TGTGCCAGCAGTTTACTGGGGGCTAATGAGCAGTTCTTC	CASSLLGANEQFF
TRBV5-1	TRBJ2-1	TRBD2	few	TGCGCCAGCAGCACATCTAGCGGGAGGAGGAATGAGCAGTTCTTC	CASSTSSGRRNEQFF
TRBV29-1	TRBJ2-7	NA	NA	TGCAGCGTTGAAGAGGAGGCAGGGCGGGGTGAGCAGTACTTC	CSVEEEAGRGEQYF
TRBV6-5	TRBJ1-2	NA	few	TGTGCCAGCAGTTACTCGGCGTCCCTTAGGGGCTACACCTTC	CASSYSASLRGYTF
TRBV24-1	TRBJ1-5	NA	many	TGTGCCACCAGTGATTTGAAGGGGTCCCAGCATTTT	CATSDLKGSQHF
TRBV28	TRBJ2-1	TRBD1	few	TGTGCCAGCAGCCGGACAGGAACGGGTAACAATGAGCAGTTCTTC	CASSRTGTGNNEQFF
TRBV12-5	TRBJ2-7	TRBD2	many	TGTGCTAGTGGCCCGCGGGGGTTCAACGAGCAGTACTTC	CASGPRGFNEQYF
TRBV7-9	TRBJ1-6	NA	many	TGTGCCAGCAGCTTAGTTGAAGCGAGCTCCTATAATTCACCCCTCCACTTT	CASSLVEASSYNSPLHF
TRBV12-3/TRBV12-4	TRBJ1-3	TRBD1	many	TGTGCCAGCAGTTTTGAGGCAGGGGGCTCTGGAAACACCATATATTTT	CASSFEAGGSGNTIYF
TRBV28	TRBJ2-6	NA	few	TGTGCCACCGGGGGACGTCTCAGCTCTGGGGCCAACGTCCTGACTTTC	CATGGRLSSGANVLTF
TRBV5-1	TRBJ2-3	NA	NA	TGCGCCAGCAGCCCTGGACCGACTAGCACAGATACGCAGTATTTT	CASSPGPTSTDTQYF
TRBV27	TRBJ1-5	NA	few	TGTGCCAGCAGGGGAGGACAGAGCGGCCAGCCCCAGCATTTT	CASRGGQSGQPQHF
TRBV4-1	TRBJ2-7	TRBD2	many	TGCGCCAGCAGCCTTACTAGCGGGAGGGGCGAGCAGTACTTC	CASSLTSGRGEQYF
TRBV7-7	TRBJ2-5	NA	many	TGTGCCAGCAGCTCGGACCCCCGGGAGACCCAGTACTTC	CASSSDPRETQYF
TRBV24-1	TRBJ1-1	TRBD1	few	TGTGCCACCAGTGATGGACCAGGGGGAGGCACTGAAGCTTTCTTT	CATSDGPGGGTEAFF
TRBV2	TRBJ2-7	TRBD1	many	TGTGCCAGCAGGGAACCCGGGACAGGGGCCTACGAGCAGTACTTC	CASREPGTGAYEQYF
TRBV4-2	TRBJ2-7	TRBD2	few	TGTGCCAGCAGCCTTGGGGGAGGGCCGGATGAGCAGTACTTC	CASSLGGGPDEQYF
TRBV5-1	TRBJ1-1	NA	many	TGCGCCAGCAGCTTGGAATTTCACAGGGCCAACACTGAAGCTTTCTTT	CASSLEFHRANTEAFF
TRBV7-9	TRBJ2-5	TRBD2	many	TGTGCCAGCAATAGCGGGGGGGCCGCAGAGACCCAGTACTTC	CASNSGGAAETQYF
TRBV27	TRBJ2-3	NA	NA	TGTGCCAGCAGCCGCCGGAGGGGCGTTAGCACAGATACGCAGTATTTT	CASSRRRGVSTDTQYF
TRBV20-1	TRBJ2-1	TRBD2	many	TGCAGTGCCCAACTAGCGGGGTTCAGCTCCTACAATGAGCAGTTCTTC	CSAQLAGFSSYNEQFF
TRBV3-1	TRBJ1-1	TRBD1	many	TGTGCCAGCAGCCTGCAGGGGGCGAGGACTGAAGCTTTCTTT	CASSLQGARTEAFF
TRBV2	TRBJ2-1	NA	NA	TGTGCCAGCACACCACCGGGCCCCAGCTATGAGCAGTTCTTC	CASTPPGPSYEQFF
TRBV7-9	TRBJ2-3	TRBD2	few	TGTGCCAGCAGCTTAGGAAGCGGGACTTCAGATACGCAGTATTTT	CASSLGSGTSDTQYF
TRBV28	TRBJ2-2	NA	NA	TGTGCCAGCAGCACCGGGACCTTTTCCCTTACCGGGGAGCTGTTTTTT	CASSTGTFSLTGELFF
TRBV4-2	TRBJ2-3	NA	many	TGTGCCAGCAGCCAGACCGGGTCTAGTCTTTCCTTGGGGGCGCAGTATTTT	CASSQTGSSLSLGAQYF
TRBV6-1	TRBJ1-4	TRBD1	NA	TGTGCCAGCAGTCTTACTGGACAGGGCAATGAAAAACTGTTTTTT	CASSLTGQGNEKLFF
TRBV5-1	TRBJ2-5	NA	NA	TGCGCCAGCAGCGCCGCCCTACAAGAGACCCAGTACTTC	CASSAALQETQYF
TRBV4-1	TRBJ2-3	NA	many	TGCGCCAGCAGCCAAGAGGGGTACGGGACTAGCACAGATACGCAGTATTTT	CASSQEGYGTSTDTQYF
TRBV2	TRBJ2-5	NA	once	TGTGCCAGCAGGGGGTCGGTTCCAGAGACCCAGTACTTC	CASRGSVPETQYF
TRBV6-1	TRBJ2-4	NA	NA	TGTGCCAGCAGTCCCGAGGTGGGCAAAAACATTCAGTACTTC	CASSPEVGKNIQYF
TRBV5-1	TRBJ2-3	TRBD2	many	TGCGCCAGCAGCCCTGGGGACTACAAAGATACGCAGTATTTT	CASSPGDYKDTQYF
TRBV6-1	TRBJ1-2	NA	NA	TGTGCCAGCCAGGGCAGCTATGGCTACACCTTC	CASQGSYGYTF
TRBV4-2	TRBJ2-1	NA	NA	TGTGCCAGCAGCCAAGAGGGGGGCGGGGGCTTGGATGAGCAGTTCTTC	CASSQEGGGGLDEQFF
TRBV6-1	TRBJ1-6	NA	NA	TGTGCCAGCAGCGACGCATCAGGGGCCGGAACACCCCTCCACTTT	CASSDASGAGTPLHF
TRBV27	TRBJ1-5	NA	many	TGTGCCAGCAGTCGAGGAAGCAATCAGCCCCAGCATTTT	CASSRGSNQPQHF
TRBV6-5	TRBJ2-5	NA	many	TGTGCCAGCAGTTTAAAGCAGGGGCAAGAGACCCAGTACTTC	CASSLKQGQETQYF
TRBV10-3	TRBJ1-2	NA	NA	TGTGCCATCAGCACCGGGCCGGTGGAGGGCTACACCTTC	CAISTGPVEGYTF
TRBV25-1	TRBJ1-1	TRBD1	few	TGTGCCAGCAGTGACCATGACAGGGTAACTGAAGCTTTCTTT	CASSDHDRVTEAFF
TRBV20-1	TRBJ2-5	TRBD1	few	TGCAGTGCATCGGACAGGGGGCAAGAGACCCAGTACTTC	CSASDRGQETQYF
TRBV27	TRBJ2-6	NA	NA	TGTGCCAGCAGTTTAAGCGGATCTAGCTCTGGGGCCAACGTCCTGACTTTC	CASSLSGSSSGANVLTF
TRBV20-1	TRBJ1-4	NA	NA	TGCAGTGCTAGAGATTGGGGACGGGGGGAAAAACTGTTTTTT	CSARDWGRGEKLFF